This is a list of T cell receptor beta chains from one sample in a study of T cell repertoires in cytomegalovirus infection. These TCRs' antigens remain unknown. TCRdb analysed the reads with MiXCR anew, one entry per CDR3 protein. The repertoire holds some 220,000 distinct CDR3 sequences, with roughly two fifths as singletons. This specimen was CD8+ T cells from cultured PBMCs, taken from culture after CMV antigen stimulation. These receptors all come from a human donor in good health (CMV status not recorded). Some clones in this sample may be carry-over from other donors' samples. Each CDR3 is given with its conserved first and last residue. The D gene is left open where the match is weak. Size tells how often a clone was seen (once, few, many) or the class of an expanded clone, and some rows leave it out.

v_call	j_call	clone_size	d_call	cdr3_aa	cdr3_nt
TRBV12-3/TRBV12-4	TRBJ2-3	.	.	CASSPRVRGLTDTQYF	TGTGCCAGCAGTCCTCGGGTCCGAGGACTAACAGATACGCAGTATTTT
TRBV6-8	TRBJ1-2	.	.	CARRPGDFSYGYTF	TGTGCCAGAAGACCAGGGGACTTTTCATATGGCTACACCTTC
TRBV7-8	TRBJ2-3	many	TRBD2	CASSPGLAENTDTQYF	TGTGCCAGCAGCCCGGGACTAGCGGAAAACACAGATACGCAGTATTTT
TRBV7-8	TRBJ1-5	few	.	CASSLGGTLQPQPQHF	TGTGCCAGCAGCTTAGGAGGGACACTACAGCCTCAGCCCCAGCATTTT
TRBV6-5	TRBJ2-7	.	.	CASSHTIQGEESYEQYF	TGTGCCAGCAGTCACACGATACAGGGTGAGGAGTCCTACGAGCAGTACTTC
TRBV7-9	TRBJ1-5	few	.	CASSLDGIQGIIEGQPQHF	TGTGCCAGCAGCTTAGATGGGATTCAGGGGATTATCGAGGGTCAGCCCCAGCATTTT
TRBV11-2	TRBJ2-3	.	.	CASSTEADTQYF	TGTGCCAGCAGCACCGAGGCGGATACGCAGTATTTT
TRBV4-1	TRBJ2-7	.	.	CASSQAKAPTYEQYF	TGCGCCAGCAGCCAAGCAAAGGCACCCACCTACGAGCAGTACTTC
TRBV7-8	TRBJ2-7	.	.	CASSLTVSGSYEQYF	TGTGCCAGCAGCTTAACGGTTAGCGGTTCCTACGAGCAGTACTTC
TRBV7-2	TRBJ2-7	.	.	CASSSPGHGYDEQYF	TGTGCCAGCAGCTCCCCGGGACACGGGTATGACGAGCAGTACTTC
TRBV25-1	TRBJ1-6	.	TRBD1	CASSGFQDRLPLESLHF	TGTGCCAGCAGTGGGTTCCAGGACAGGCTACCCTTAGAGTCCCTCCACTTT
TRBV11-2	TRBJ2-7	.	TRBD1	CASSFWDRGTLYEQYF	TGTGCCAGCAGCTTTTGGGACAGGGGGACGCTCTACGAGCAGTACTTC
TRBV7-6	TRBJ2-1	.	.	CASSIRGNEQFF	TGTGCCAGCAGCATCAGGGGAAATGAGCAGTTCTTC
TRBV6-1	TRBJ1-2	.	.	CASSPPGGWHGYTF	TGTGCCAGCAGTCCACCTGGGGGCTGGCATGGCTACACCTTC
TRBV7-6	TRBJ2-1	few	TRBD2	CASSLTCRLAGKNEPFF	TGTGCCAGCAGCTTAACCTGTAGACTAGCGGGAAAAAATGAGCCGTTCTTC
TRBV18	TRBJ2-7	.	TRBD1	CASSPDRALYEQYF	TGTGCCAGCTCACCGGACAGGGCCCTCTACGAGCAGTACTTC
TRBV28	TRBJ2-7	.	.	CASSSTVSYEQYF	TGTGCCAGCAGTTCCACAGTCTCCTACGAGCAGTACTTC
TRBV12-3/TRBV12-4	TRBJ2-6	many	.	CASSLTAGDGLGANVLTF	TGTGCCAGCAGTTTAACAGCAGGGGACGGTCTTGGGGCCAACGTCCTGACTTTC
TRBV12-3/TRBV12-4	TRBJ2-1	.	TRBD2	CASSYPGSGRAYNEQFF	TGTGCCAGCAGTTACCCTGGGAGCGGGAGGGCCTACAATGAGCAGTTCTTC
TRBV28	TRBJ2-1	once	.	CASSSPASSSYNEQFF	TGTGCCAGCAGTTCCCCGGCCTCAAGCTCCTACAATGAGCAGTTCTTC
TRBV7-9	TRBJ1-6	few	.	CASSLEATRGNSPLHF	TGTGCCAGCAGCTTAGAGGCGACCAGGGGTAATTCACCCCTCCACTTT
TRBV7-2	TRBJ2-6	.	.	CASSLDSGSRVLTF	TGTGCCAGCAGCTTAGATTCCGGGTCCCGAGTCCTGACTTTC
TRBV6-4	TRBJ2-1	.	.	CASSDSVSSYNEQFF	TGTGCCAGCAGTGACTCGGTTAGCTCCTACAATGAGCAGTTCTTC
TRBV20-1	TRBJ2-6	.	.	CSARDFALHGGANVLTF	TGCAGTGCTAGAGATTTTGCTCTTCATGGGGGGGCCAACGTCCTGACTTTC
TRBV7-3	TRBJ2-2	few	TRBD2	CASSFSGTSGRTGELFF	TGTGCCAGCAGCTTTTCCGGGACTAGCGGGAGAACCGGGGAGCTGTTTTTT
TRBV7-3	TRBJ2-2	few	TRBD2	CASSRTSGGTGELFF	TGTGCCAGCAGCCGGACTAGCGGAGGCACCGGGGAGCTGTTTTTT
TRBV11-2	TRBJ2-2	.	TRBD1	CASSPYDRADTGELFF	TGTGCCAGCAGCCCCTATGACAGGGCTGACACCGGGGAGCTGTTTTTT
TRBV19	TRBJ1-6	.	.	CASSISGSAGSPLHF	TGTGCCAGTAGTATCTCAGGGTCCGCCGGATCACCCCTCCACTTT
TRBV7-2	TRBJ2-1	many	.	CASSLEEGGPYNEQFF	TGTGCCAGCAGCTTAGAAGAGGGAGGCCCCTACAATGAGCAGTTCTTC
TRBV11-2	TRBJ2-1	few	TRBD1	CASSFNWEDRAYNEQFF	TGTGCCAGCAGCTTCAATTGGGAGGACAGGGCCTACAATGAGCAGTTCTTC
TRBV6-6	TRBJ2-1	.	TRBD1	CASSYSIGQDNEQFF	TGTGCCAGCAGTTACTCGATCGGACAGGACAATGAGCAGTTCTTC
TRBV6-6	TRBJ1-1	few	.	CASSYVGVNTEAFF	TGTGCCAGCAGTTACGTGGGGGTGAACACTGAAGCTTTCTTT
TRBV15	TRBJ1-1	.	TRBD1	CATSREGTGTGTEAFF	TGTGCCACCAGCAGAGAGGGGACAGGGACGGGCACTGAAGCTTTCTTT
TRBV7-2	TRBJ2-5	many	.	CASSLNSGIQETQYF	TGTGCCAGCAGCTTAAATTCGGGAATCCAAGAGACCCAGTACTTC
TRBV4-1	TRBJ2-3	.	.	CASSQKGGPGQLTDTQYF	TGCGCCAGCAGCCAAAAGGGGGGACCGGGACAGCTCACAGATACGCAGTATTTT
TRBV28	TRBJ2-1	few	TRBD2	CAIKPTGLAAYNEQFF	TGTGCCATTAAACCTACCGGACTAGCTGCGTACAATGAGCAGTTCTTC
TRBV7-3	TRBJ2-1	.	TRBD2	CASSLAGGLYNEQFF	TGTGCCAGCAGCTTAGCGGGGGGGCTCTACAATGAGCAGTTCTTC
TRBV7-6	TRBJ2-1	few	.	CASSLAKSSYNEQFF	TGTGCCAGCAGCTTAGCGAAGAGCTCCTACAATGAGCAGTTCTTC
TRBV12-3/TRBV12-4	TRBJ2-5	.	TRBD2	CASSLARASGKVTQYF	TGTGCCAGCAGTTTAGCGAGAGCTAGCGGGAAAGTGACCCAGTACTTC
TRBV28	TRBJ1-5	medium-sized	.	CASSSIGDKYNQPQHF	TGTGCCAGCAGCTCAATCGGGGACAAGTACAATCAGCCCCAGCATTTT
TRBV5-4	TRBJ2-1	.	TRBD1	CASSSPGQGYYNEQFF	TGTGCCAGCAGCTCCCCGGGACAGGGGTACTACAATGAGCAGTTCTTC
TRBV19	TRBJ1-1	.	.	CASSIAGKTEAFF	TGTGCCAGTAGTATCGCTGGTAAAACTGAAGCTTTCTTT
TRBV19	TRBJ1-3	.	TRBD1	CASFPGQGRENTIYF	TGTGCCAGTTTCCCGGGACAGGGGAGGGAAAACACCATATATTTT
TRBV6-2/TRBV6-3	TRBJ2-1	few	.	CASSYSREEARNNEQFF	TGTGCCAGCAGTTATTCGCGAGAGGAGGCCCGAAACAATGAGCAGTTCTTC
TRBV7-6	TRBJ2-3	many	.	CASSLVAAGNLDTQYF	TGTGCCAGCAGCTTAGTGGCGGCGGGAAATCTAGATACGCAGTATTTT
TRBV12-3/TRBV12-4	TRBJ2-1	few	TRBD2	CASSFRGLEREEQFF	TGTGCCAGCAGTTTTCGGGGTCTCGAGCGGGAAGAGCAGTTCTTC
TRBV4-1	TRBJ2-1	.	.	CASSQEWGAVNEQFF	TGCGCCAGCAGCCAAGAATGGGGGGCGGTTAATGAGCAGTTCTTC
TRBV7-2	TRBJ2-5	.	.	CAEGDSETQYF	TGTGCCGAGGGGGATTCGGAGACCCAGTACTTC
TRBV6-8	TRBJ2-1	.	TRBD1	CTSKDRGSSYNEQFF	TGTACCAGCAAAGACAGGGGGAGCTCCTACAATGAGCAGTTCTTC
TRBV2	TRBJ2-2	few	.	CARFGSSGELFF	TGTGCCCGTTTCGGGAGCTCCGGGGAGCTGTTTTTT
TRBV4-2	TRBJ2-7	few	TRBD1	CASSQDGTGRSSYEQYF	TGTGCCAGCAGCCAAGACGGGACAGGGAGGAGCTCCTACGAGCAGTACTTC
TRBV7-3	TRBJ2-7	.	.	CASSLGGGLYEQYF	TGTGCCAGCAGCTTGGGGGGGGGCCTCTACGAGCAGTACTTC
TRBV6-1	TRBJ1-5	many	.	CASSEWPAVKPQHF	TGTGCCAGCAGTGAGTGGCCGGCAGTGAAGCCCCAGCATTTT
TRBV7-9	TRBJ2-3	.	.	CASSSFPLPAEGTDTQYF	TGTGCCAGCAGCTCTTTCCCCCTCCCGGCGGAGGGCACAGATACGCAGTATTTT
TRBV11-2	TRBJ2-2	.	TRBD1	CASSFGTGPTGELFF	TGTGCCAGCAGCTTTGGGACAGGGCCCACCGGGGAGCTGTTTTTT